The 21 T cell receptor beta chains below were found in one sample sequenced in a study of CD8 T cells in ankylosing spondylitis. From the 5' RACE reads, TCRdb called clonotypes with MiXCR, one entry per CDR3 protein. This sample has roughly 230,000 distinct CDR3 sequences; about a sixth occur once, and the top ten carry under 40%. Sequencing input: blood, either unsorted or a sorted T cell fraction (not recorded which). The receptor set was obtained from a male donor with ankylosing spondylitis or in good health (not recorded which).

This chain links TRBV5-1 with TRBJ2-4, with 13 bases that match TRBD2. V was clipped by 7 bases and J by 0 bases; unmatched bases: 10. The CDR3 totals 18 residues. Germline values: CDR1 SGHRS, CDR2 YFSETQ. CDR3 sequence (DNA): TGCGCCAGCGGCTGGGGGACTAGCGGGGATTTAGCCAAAAACATTCAGTACTTC. Translating gives CASGWGTSGDLAKNIQYF.

The chain recombines TRBV7-9 with TRBJ2-5; TRBD1 matches at 7 bases. Germline values: CDR1 SEHNR, CDR2 FQNEAQ (reference sequence). The CDR3 extends over 13 amino acids. V gave up 6 bases and J gave up 1 base; unmatched junction bases: 2. The CDR3 DNA reads as TGTGCCAGCAGGACAGGGCCCCAAGAGACCCAGTACTTC. It codes for CASRTGPQETQYF. The whole variable domain, filled in from reference TRBV7-9 and TRBJ2-5, reads DTGVSQNPRHKITKRGQNVTFRCDPISEHNRLYWYRQTLGQGPEFLTYFQNEAQLEKSRLLSDRFSAERPKGSFSTLEIQRTEQGDSAMYLCASRTGPQETQYFGPGTRLLVL.

J is TRBJ2-7 and V is TRBV7-2; maybe TRBD2 (5 bases). There are 14 residues in the CDR3. Germline V gene lookup returns CDR1 SGHTA and CDR2 FQGNSA. The V and J ends lost 2 bases and 4 bases respectively, with 12 bases between them. The CDR3 DNA reads TGTGCCAGCAGCTTATTCGGGGTGGGATACGAGCAGTACTTC. Protein product: CASSLFGVGYEQYF.

The CDR3 bases are TGCAGCGTTGAAGATCAAGTGGGGACAGAGTACGAGCAGTACTTC. As protein: CSVEDQVGTEYEQYF. The J gene is TRBJ2-7, the V gene TRBV29-1; TRBD1 matches 7 bases. Germline V gene data show CDR1 as SQVTM and CDR2 as ANQGSEA. The CDR3 is made up of 15 amino acids. Trimming removed 0 bases from V and 4 bases from J; junction bases left unmatched: 9.

The chain links TRBV3-1 to TRBJ2-7; perhaps TRBD2 as D (6 bases). V lost 8 bases and J lost 0, with 14 bases in between. CDR1 LGHDT and CDR2 YNNKEL come from the germline V gene (reference sequence). The CDR3 runs to 14 residues. The CDR3 here is CASSGTSSSYEQYF. The DNA for the CDR3 is TGTGCCAGCTCGGGGACTTCAAGCTCCTACGAGCAGTACTTC.

This clonotype was seen a few times. The chain joins TRBV10-3 to TRBJ2-2; D unresolved. Per the germline V gene, CDR1 is ENHRY and CDR2 is SYGVKD. Trimming cost V 6 bases and J 2 bases, with 7 bases left between them. This CDR3 region has 13 residues. In DNA form, the CDR3 reads TGTGCCATCAGGGTCAGCAACACCGGGGAGCTGTTTTTT. Amino acids: CAIRVSNTGELFF.

The genes are TRBV7-2 and TRBJ2-5; 7 bases match TRBD2. The CDR3 runs 13 residues. The V gene's germline CDR1 is SGHTA and CDR2 FQGNSA. The V gene end was trimmed by 1 base and the J gene end by 12 bases; junction bases not matched to a gene: 8. The CDR3 DNA sequence: TGTGCCAGCAGCTTAGATGGGGGGGACTTCGAGTACTTC. This sequence encodes CASSLDGGDFEYF.

The chain has TRBV10-3 and TRBJ2-1; D remains unclear. V lost 6 bases and J lost 6, with 12 bases in between. Per the germline V gene, CDR1 is ENHRY and CDR2 is SYGVKD. The CDR3 is 13 residues long. DNA of the CDR3: TGTGCCATCAGAGCCGGTGTCTCCAATGAGCAGTTCTTC. Amino acid sequence: CAIRAGVSNEQFF.

The chain carries TRBV6-1 and TRBJ1-3, with D possibly matching TRBD1 (5 bases). Germline V gene sequence: CDR1 MNHNS, CDR2 SASEGT. This CDR3 spans 14 amino acids. V shed 5 bases and J shed 4 bases, with 12 bases lying between them. The CDR3 is CASSLTTVGNTIYF. CDR3 nucleotide sequence: TGTGCCAGCAGTCTCACGACAGTCGGAAACACCATATATTTT.

This clonotype occurred many times. This chain joins TRBV20-1 and TRBJ2-1; tentatively, D is TRBD1 or TRBD2 (5 bases each). Germline V gives CDR1 DFQATT, CDR2 SNEGSKA (reference sequence). The length of the CDR3 is 15 residues. The V end was cut by 6 bases, the J end by 1 base, with 16 bases between. The CDR3 region has the DNA TGCAGTGCCCCGCCCAGGGAGAAATCCTACAATGAGCAGTTCTTC. Residues: CSAPPREKSYNEQFF.

This chain joins TRBV4-1 and TRBJ2-7, with a tentative D call TRBD1 (5 bases). The CDR3 runs to 15 residues. The V end lost 0 bases, the J end lost 0 bases, and 9 bases lay between the germline ends. The germline gives CDR1 MGHRA, CDR2 YSYEKL. The CDR3 nucleotides read TGCGCCAGCAGCCAAGAGGGCAGGGTCTCCTACGAGCAGTACTTC. Translating gives CASSQEGRVSYEQYF.

The CDR3 reads CSVEDGTSGSHEQYF. Here the CDR3 DNA reads TGCAGCGTTGAGGATGGGACTAGCGGGAGCCACGAGCAGTACTTC. This sequence joins TRBV29-1 and TRBJ2-7, with 14 bases that match TRBD2. The germline V gene encodes CDR1 SQVTM and CDR2 ANQGSEA. Losses at the gene ends were 3 bases for V and 5 bases for J; bases not matched to a gene: 6. The CDR3 totals 15 residues.

In this sample, this clonotype turned up many times. The chain recombines TRBV3-1 with TRBJ1-2; tentative D call: TRBD1 (6 bases). Germline V gene lookup returns CDR1 LGHDT and CDR2 YNNKEL (reference sequence). The ends were cut back, 0 bases at V and 0 bases at J, with 14 bases in the middle. The CDR3 has 17 residues. The CDR3 coding sequence is TGTGCCAGCAGCCAAGATCGAACAGGGAGGCCTAACTATGGCTACACCTTC. It codes for CASSQDRTGRPNYGYTF.

CDR3 sequence (DNA): TGTGCCACCAGTGAGGGAGCAAGGAATACGCAGTATTTT. It yields the protein CATSEGARNTQYF. The J gene is TRBJ2-3, the V gene TRBV24-1; maybe TRBD2 (5 bases). The CDR3 length is 13 residues. Germline V CDR1 and CDR2: KGHDR, SFDVKD. V dropped 4 bases and J dropped 7 bases, with 11 bases sitting between them.

This clonotype came up a few times. The chain employs TRBV29-1 and TRBJ2-1; D is perhaps TRBD2 (5 bases). Trimming left V 5 bases short and J 7 bases short, with 12 bases between. Per germline, CDR1 SQVTM and CDR2 ANQGSEA. The CDR3 totals 12 residues. CDR3 in amino acids: CSVRGSRNEQFF. The CDR3 region has the DNA TGCAGCGTTCGGGGATCACGGAATGAGCAGTTCTTC.

The J gene is TRBJ2-1, the V gene TRBV4-1; 10 bases are a match to TRBD1. V was clipped by 1 base and J by 4 bases; unmatched bases: 4. The CDR3 covers 16 residues. Germline CDR1 and CDR2: MGHRA and YSYEKL. For the CDR3, the DNA is TGCGCCAGCAGCCAAGCGACAGGGGGCTCGTACAATGAGCAGTTCTTC. Translation: CASSQATGGSYNEQFF.

Ten or more counts support this clonotype. This chain uses TRBV4-1 with TRBJ1-3; D is uncertain. The CDR3 sequence is 14 residues long. Deletions cut 1 base from V and 3 bases from J, with 7 bases between. From germline, CDR1 is MGHRA and CDR2 YSYEKL. CDR3 region: CASSQAAFGNTIYF. CDR3 nucleotide sequence: TGCGCCAGCAGCCAAGCGGCATTTGGAAACACCATATATTTT.

The chain uses TRBV27 and TRBJ2-3; possibly TRBD2 for D (5 bases). V was shortened by 3 bases and J by 4 bases, with 17 bases between the two germline ends. The CDR3 loop spans 16 amino acids. Germline V gene sequence: CDR1 MNHEY, CDR2 SMNVEV (reference sequence). CDR3 sequence: CASSFSAAMNPDTQYF. DNA for the CDR3: TGTGCCAGCAGTTTTTCAGCGGCTATGAACCCAGATACGCAGTATTTT.

The CDR3 here is CASSVVGASGQAPDNEQFF. CDR3 bases: TGTGCCAGCAGCGTAGTCGGGGCTAGCGGGCAGGCGCCCGACAATGAGCAGTTCTTC. The chain links TRBV9 to TRBJ2-1, with 8 bases fitting TRBD2. V dropped 0 bases and J dropped 5; count of bases not matched to a gene: 16. This CDR3 has 19 residues. Germline V lookup: CDR1 SGDLS, CDR2 YYNGEE.

This clonotype was recorded a few times. The chain employs TRBV10-3 and TRBJ2-7; D might be TRBD1 or TRBD2, each matching 6 bases. CDR3 length: 17 residues. From germline, CDR1 is ENHRY and CDR2 SYGVKD. Between the trimmed V and J ends, which lost 2 bases and 3 bases, there was a span of 20 bases. For the CDR3, the DNA is TGTGCCATCAGTGAGCCCTCAGGAGGGGGTCCGGGCTACGAGCAGTACTTC. Protein product: CAISEPSGGGPGYEQYF.

The V call is TRBV29-1, the J call TRBJ2-7, with D possibly matching TRBD2 (6 bases). Germline CDR1 and CDR2: SQVTM and ANQGSEA. V gave up 0 bases and J gave up 0 bases, with 9 bases separating them. CDR3 length: 14 residues. This CDR3 is CSVEEEGSSYEQYF. CDR3 sequence (DNA): TGCAGCGTTGAAGAGGAGGGGAGCTCCTACGAGCAGTACTTC.